The sample holds a few counts of the clone carrying this T cell receptor beta chain. Its antigen is still unknown. Amplification yielded TCR beta CDR3 regions, with RNA transcripts as the source. A first-round RT-PCR of the TCR CDR3 used the HTBI primer set. TCRdb redid the calling of the multiplex PCR reads with MiXCR, one entry per CDR3 protein. The profile covers approximately 420,000 distinct CDR3 sequences, with under 15% appearing a single time and approximately 30% taken by the ten largest. This record belongs to a study of T cells in Graves' hyperthyroidism and ophthalmopathy. Study-wide results and limits: A 13 V-J signature model discriminated ophthalmopathy versus stable hyperthyroidism. Appearing also in blood were most of the thyroid clonotypes expanded above 0.001.

Germline loops: CDR1 MNHEY, CDR2 SVGEGT. The CDR3 spans 18 residues. Losses at the gene ends were 2 bases for V and 4 bases for J; bases not matched to a gene: 9. Newly diagnosed hyperthyroidism patients aged 18 to 65 years had disease lasting under 2 months. Diagnosis relied on clinical symptoms, serum thyroxine and TRAb, thyroid ultrasound and orbital computed tomography. The specimen sequenced was blood. The origin of this receptor is a woman aged 25-40 years with Graves' hyperthyroidism. V gene TRBV6-2 or TRBV6-3 combines with J gene TRBJ1-6; TRBD1 matches at 9 bases. Written as DNA, the CDR3 is TGTGCCAGCAGTTACGGGGAACAGGGGGCCCGTTATAATTCACCCCTCCACTTT. Amino acid sequence: CASSYGEQGARYNSPLHF.